The 9 T cell receptor beta chains given below trace back to one sample, sequenced in a study of blood T cell repertoires in COVID-19. Profiled with immunoSEQ multiplex PCR; TCRdb holds only in-frame clones, not every one. The sample shows 200,000 to 250,000 clones, roughly 82% of them seen only once. Sequences were obtained from peripheral blood. All receptors come from a man aged 50 or older with active or convalescent COVID-19.

The genes are TRBV7-2 and TRBJ2-5; tentative D call: TRBD2 (6 bases). V lost 5 bases and J 1 base, leaving 17 bases between the germline ends. Per the germline V gene, CDR1 is SGHTA and CDR2 is FQGNSA. This CDR3 contains 16 residues. For the CDR3, the DNA is TGTGCCAGCAGCCCCCGACGCGGGAAGGGCCAAGAGACCCAGTACTTC. This translates into CASSPRRGKGQETQYF.

The chain's CDR3 is CAISESTGSSYNEQFF. Here the CDR3 DNA reads TGTGCCATCAGTGAGTCAACTGGGAGCTCCTACAATGAGCAGTTCTTC. The chain uses TRBV10-3 and TRBJ2-1, with a possible D match to TRBD2 (5 bases). This CDR3 is built from 16 residues. Germline V CDR1 and CDR2: ENHRY, SYGVKD. The V gene lost 0 bases and the J gene lost 0 bases, with 9 bases spanning the gap.

V is TRBV28 and J is TRBJ2-2, with D perhaps TRBD1 (6 bases). CDR1 and CDR2 from the germline V gene are MDHEN and SYDVKM. Trimming cost V 5 bases and J 2 bases, with 12 bases left between them. The CDR3 sequence is 15 residues long. The CDR3 reads CASSPGTPNTGELFF. The CDR3 bases are TGTGCCAGCAGTCCCGGGACACCTAACACCGGGGAGCTGTTTTTT.

The chain employs TRBV5-1 and TRBJ1-2; weak D call: TRBD1 (5 bases). V was cut by 4 bases and J by 3 bases, with 22 bases left in between. This CDR3 is 17 amino acids long. The germline gives CDR1 SGHRS, CDR2 YFSETQ. Here the CDR3 reads CASSVEGGVTTDYGYTF. CDR3 coding DNA: TGCGCCAGCAGCGTGGAGGGAGGGGTGACAACGGACTATGGCTACACCTTC.

To note about this clone: This sample also contains other DNA sequences that code for the same CDR3. CDR3 region: CASSLGGEETQYF. The CDR3 DNA reads TGCGCCAGCAGCTTAGGCGGGGAAGAGACCCAGTACTTC. The chain couples TRBV5-1 to TRBJ2-5, with D maybe TRBD2 (6 bases). The germline V gene has CDR1 SGHRS and CDR2 YFSETQ. This CDR3 has 13 residues. Deletions cut 2 bases from V and 3 bases from J, with 8 bases between.

On this clone: Distinct nucleotide sequences in the sample also encode this CDR3. The rearrangement joins TRBV27 to TRBJ2-1; 14 nucleotides line up with TRBD2. V shed 5 bases and J 7 bases; nucleotides not matched to a gene: 4. The CDR3 spans 15 residues. In germline, CDR1 is MNHEY, CDR2 SMNVEV (reference sequence). The CDR3 sequence is CASSPGLAGGNEQFF. The CDR3 bases are TGTGCCAGCAGTCCCGGACTAGCGGGGGGAAATGAGCAGTTCTTC.

The chain joins TRBV14 to TRBJ1-2; D is unclear. The germline V gene encodes CDR1 SGHDN and CDR2 FVKESK. V lost 3 bases, J lost 7 bases, and 12 bases lay in between. The CDR3 runs 13 residues. In DNA, the CDR3 is TGTGCCAGCAGCCAGGTTTTCGGCGGTGGCTACACCTTC. This sequence encodes CASSQVFGGGYTF.

This clone was seen more than once but under ten times. The V and J genes are TRBV18 and TRBJ1-5; D remains unclear. The CDR3 spans 14 residues. V lost 2 bases and J lost 0, with 5 bases in between. The germline gives CDR1 KGHSH, CDR2 LQKENI. The CDR3 loop reads CASSPEHSNQPQHF. In DNA form, the CDR3 reads TGTGCCAGCTCACCAGAACATAGCAATCAGCCCCAGCATTTT.

This clone was seen just once. The chain couples TRBV29-1 to TRBJ2-7; 7 bases align to TRBD1. This CDR3 comprises 13 residues. The junction had 8 bases not matched to a gene; V was cut back by 7 bases and J by 2 bases. Per germline, CDR1 SQVTM and CDR2 ANQGSEA. The CDR3 sequence: CSARGQGAYEQYF. Here the CDR3 DNA reads TGCAGCGCAAGGGGGCAGGGGGCCTACGAGCAGTACTTC.